Presented here are 19 T cell receptor beta chains from one specimen sequenced in a study of blood T cell repertoires in COVID-19. Clones were sequenced by immunoSEQ multiplex PCR, and TCRdb holds only the in-frame ones, with some missing. The sample lists around 97,000 clones; around nine tenths were seen once. Sequenced sample: peripheral blood. These receptors all stem from an elderly woman in a cohort sampled during active COVID-19.

V gene TRBV27 combines with J gene TRBJ2-3; 10 bases are a match to TRBD2. This CDR3 contains 19 residues. J lost 5 bases, V lost 5 bases, and 19 bases had no gene match. Germline CDR1 MNHEY, CDR2 SMNVEV (reference sequence). Here the CDR3 DNA reads TGTGCCAGCAGTATTCTCCAACCCCAGCGGGAGGGCCGGGTAGATACGCAGTATTTT. Translated: CASSILQPQREGRVDTQYF.

V usage is TRBV3-1 (or the pseudogene TRBV3-2) and J usage is TRBJ1-1; 7 nucleotides match TRBD1. Germline assignment: CDR1 LGHDT and CDR2 YNNKEL (reference sequence). Trimming at V came to 2 bases and at J to 8 bases, leaving 11 bases not matched to a gene. The CDR3 extends over 15 amino acids. The CDR3, as DNA: TGTGCCAGCAGCCAATACGGCACAGGGGATACCGAAGCTTTCTTT. Protein product: CASSQYGTGDTEAFF.

This chain joins TRBV7-3 and TRBJ1-1, with a weak D call TRBD1 (6 bases). V gave up 5 bases and J gave up 4 bases, with 17 bases separating them. From germline, CDR1 is SGHTA and CDR2 FQGTGA. The CDR3 length is 15 residues. The CDR3 coding sequence is TGTGCCAGCAGCCTTCGGGGGGGGCAGGGCACTGAAGCTTTCTTT. Translated: CASSLRGGQGTEAFF. Together with reference TRBV7-3 and TRBJ1-1, the CDR3 gives the full variable domain: GAGVSQTPSNKVTEKGKYVELRCDPISGHTALYWYRQSLGQGPEFLIYFQGTGAADDSGLPNDRFFAVRPEGSVSTLKIQRTERGDSAVYLCASSLRGGQGTEAFFGQGTRLTVV.

This clone has just one count. V gene TRBV18 combines with J gene TRBJ2-1; 9 bases are a match to TRBD1. Germline CDR1 reads KGHSH; CDR2 reads LQKENI. With 0 bases clipped from V and 5 bases from J, the junction kept 5 bases outside the gene matches. CDR3 length: 16 residues. The CDR3 is CASSPPNRGLHNEQFF. For the CDR3, the DNA is TGTGCCAGCTCACCACCGAACAGGGGGCTTCACAATGAGCAGTTCTTC. Looking up the rest from reference TRBV18 and TRBJ2-1 gives the full variable domain: NAGVMQNPRHLVRRRGQEARLRCSPMKGHSHVYWYRQLPEEGLKFMVYLQKENIIDESGMPKERFSAEFPKEGPSILRIQQVVRGDSAAYFCASSPPNRGLHNEQFFGPGTRLTVL.

In DNA, the CDR3 is TGTGCCAGCAGCTTGGCGGGACAGGGACGGGAGACCCAGTACTTC. It encodes CASSLAGQGRETQYF. V usage is TRBV5-4 and J usage is TRBJ2-5, with 9 positions matching TRBD1. This CDR3 is 15 amino acids long. The trim removed 0 bases at V and 5 bases at J, leaving 5 bases unmatched. Looked up from germline, CDR1 is SGHNT and CDR2 is YYREEE (reference sequence).

The rearrangement uses TRBV5-4 and TRBJ1-4; TRBD1 agrees at 10 bases. CDR3 length: 16 amino acids. Germline CDR1 and CDR2: SGHNT and YYREEE (reference sequence). J lost 6 bases, V lost 3 bases, and 8 bases had no gene match. The CDR3 spells CASSSMGQGLHEKLFF. CDR3 sequence (DNA): TGTGCCAGCAGCTCTATGGGACAGGGGTTGCATGAAAAACTGTTTTTT.

The chain combines TRBV29-1 with TRBJ2-5; D gene uncertain. This CDR3 comprises 14 residues. Trimming left V 4 bases short and J 4 bases short, with 16 bases between. Germline loops: CDR1 SQVTM, CDR2 ANQGSEA. The CDR3 reads CSVGASAIPETQYF. CDR3 coding DNA: TGCAGCGTTGGGGCCAGTGCGATTCCAGAGACCCAGTACTTC.

CDR3 coding DNA: TGCAGCGTTGGGGCCGAAAGCTCCTACGAGCAGTACTTC. Translating gives CSVGAESSYEQYF. This chain links TRBV29-1 with TRBJ2-7, with no clear D. CDR3 length equals 13 residues. Germline V gene data show CDR1 as SQVTM and CDR2 as ANQGSEA. Deletions cut 4 bases from V and 0 bases from J, with 10 bases between.

This clone occurred once. This rearrangement joins TRBV2 to TRBJ1-4; 8 nucleotides align to TRBD1. Germline CDR1 reads SNHLY; CDR2 reads FYNNEI. CDR3 length equals 16 residues. The J segment lost 0 bases and the V segment lost 5 bases, leaving 5 bases of the junction unmatched. Written as DNA, the CDR3 is TGTGCCAGCAGTCACGACAGGGGATCAACTAATGAAAAACTGTTTTTT. Amino acids: CASSHDRGSTNEKLFF.

This clone was picked up a small number of times. The chain couples TRBV25-1 to TRBJ1-4, with 10 bases lining up with TRBD1. V lost 3 bases, J lost 5 bases, and 3 bases stayed unmatched. Looked up from germline, CDR1 is MGHDK and CDR2 is SYGVNS. This CDR3 is built from 15 residues. For the CDR3, the DNA is TGTGCCAGCAGTGATGCGGGACAGGGGAATGAAAAACTGTTTTTT. It codes for CASSDAGQGNEKLFF.

This chain links TRBV10-1 with TRBJ2-3, with 9 bases fitting TRBD1. The trim removed 5 bases at V and 3 bases at J, leaving 6 bases unmatched. The CDR3 runs 15 residues. CDR1 is WNHNN, CDR2 SYGVQD, per germline (reference sequence). This chain's CDR3 is CASSQPGQGTDTQYF. The DNA for the CDR3 is TGCGCCAGCAGTCAACCGGGACAGGGAACAGATACGCAGTATTTT.

The V call is TRBV3-1 (or the pseudogene TRBV3-2), the J call TRBJ1-1; TRBD1 matches at 7 bases. Germline V gene sequence: CDR1 LGHDT, CDR2 YNNKEL (reference sequence). Unmatched junction bases numbered 20, after V lost 5 bases and J lost 11 bases. The CDR3 is 16 amino acids. This CDR3 is CASSVKSGRGSYGAFF. The CDR3 DNA reads as TGTGCCAGCAGCGTAAAATCTGGCAGGGGGTCATACGGGGCTTTCTTT.

The V gene is TRBV27, the J gene TRBJ2-1; unclear D gene. The V and J ends lost 11 bases and 4 bases respectively, with 12 bases between them. The CDR3 has 12 amino acids. Germline CDR1 and CDR2: MNHEY and SMNVEV (reference sequence). In DNA, the CDR3 is TGTGCCGCTCGCGGAGAATACAATGAGCAGTTCTTC. It yields the protein CAARGEYNEQFF.

The chain links TRBV28 to TRBJ2-1; D is possibly TRBD2 (6 bases). This CDR3 region has 16 residues. Germline V gene lookup returns CDR1 MDHEN and CDR2 SYDVKM. The germline V and J ends were trimmed by 5 bases and 5 bases, with 19 bases remaining between them. The CDR3 sequence: CASSPQLSSVNNEQFF. The CDR3 bases are TGTGCCAGCAGTCCCCAACTTTCTAGCGTAAACAATGAGCAGTTCTTC.

The V gene is TRBV7-9, the J gene TRBJ1-5; D uncertain. The V end lost 5 bases, the J end lost 4 bases, and 12 bases lay between the germline ends. There are 14 residues in the CDR3. From germline, CDR1 is SEHNR and CDR2 FQNEAQ (reference sequence). The CDR3 bases are TGTGCCAGCAGCGCGGGCGGCATTAATCAGCCCCAGCATTTT. Protein product: CASSAGGINQPQHF.

The chain recombines TRBV15 with TRBJ1-2, with a weak D call TRBD1 (6 bases). The V and J ends lost 0 bases and 8 bases respectively, with 16 bases between them. CDR3 size: 15 residues. Germline V gives CDR1 LNHNV, CDR2 YYDKDF (reference sequence). CDR3 DNA: TGTGCCACCAGCAGAGACAGGACAGTCCTCGGGGGCTACACCTTC. It yields the protein CATSRDRTVLGGYTF.

This rearrangement joins TRBV2 to TRBJ2-1; TRBD2 matches at 7 bases. V was pared by 8 bases and J by 10 bases, with 8 bases of the junction left unmatched. CDR1 and CDR2 (germline): SNHLY, FYNNEI. The CDR3 loop spans 12 amino acids. The CDR3 coding sequence is TGTGCCAGCGTTTTAGCGGGCACGGAGCAGTTCTTC. This gives the protein CASVLAGTEQFF.

The chain has TRBV4-1 and TRBJ1-2; unclear D gene. V was clipped by 0 bases and J by 4 bases, with 9 bases between them. CDR3 length equals 14 residues. Germline lookup yields CDR1 MGHRA and CDR2 YSYEKL. The CDR3 bases are TGCGCCAGCAGCCAAGACCGGGTATTCTATGGCTACACCTTC. Translating it yields CASSQDRVFYGYTF.

This chain joins TRBV28 and TRBJ2-3; 9 nucleotides align to TRBD1. Unmatched junction bases numbered 11, after V lost 2 bases and J lost 5 bases. Per germline, CDR1 MDHEN and CDR2 SYDVKM. This CDR3 is 17 amino acids long. CDR3 in amino acids: CASSLNPTGGLRDTQYF. The CDR3 coding sequence is TGTGCCAGCAGTTTAAACCCGACAGGGGGTTTACGAGATACGCAGTATTTT. Full variable domain (missing parts from reference TRBV28 and TRBJ2-3): DVKVTQSSRYLVKRTGEKVFLECVQDMDHENMFWYRQDPGLGLRLIYFSYDVKMKEKGDIPEGYSVSREKKERFSLILESASTNQTSMYLCASSLNPTGGLRDTQYFGPGTRLTVL.